This T cell receptor beta chain was found in a study of human versus mouse CDR3 diversity and MHC coevolution. Sequencing used immunoSEQ multiplex PCR; TCRdb keeps in-frame clones, though not all of them. The data show about 80,000 clones, roughly 95% seen once. V shed 4 bases and J 0 bases; nucleotides not matched to a gene: 11. This CDR3 spans 18 amino acids. The germline V gene has CDR1 KGHSH and CDR2 LQKENI. To note about this clone: No antigen is known for it.

Study-wide results and caveats: Compared with mice, human CDR3s carried more deletions and insertions on average.

Source material: naive CD4+ T cells from blood. Described subset: CD45RO-negative CD62L-positive naive CD4 T cells. This receptor was obtained from a person aged 25 to 69 in good health. The V gene is TRBV18, the J gene TRBJ1-5; 8 nucleotides line up with TRBD1. The CDR3 protein is CASSQRDRLTYSNQPQHF. The CDR3 nucleotides read TGTGCCAGCTCACAACGGGACAGGTTAACCTATAGCAATCAGCCCCAGCATTTT.